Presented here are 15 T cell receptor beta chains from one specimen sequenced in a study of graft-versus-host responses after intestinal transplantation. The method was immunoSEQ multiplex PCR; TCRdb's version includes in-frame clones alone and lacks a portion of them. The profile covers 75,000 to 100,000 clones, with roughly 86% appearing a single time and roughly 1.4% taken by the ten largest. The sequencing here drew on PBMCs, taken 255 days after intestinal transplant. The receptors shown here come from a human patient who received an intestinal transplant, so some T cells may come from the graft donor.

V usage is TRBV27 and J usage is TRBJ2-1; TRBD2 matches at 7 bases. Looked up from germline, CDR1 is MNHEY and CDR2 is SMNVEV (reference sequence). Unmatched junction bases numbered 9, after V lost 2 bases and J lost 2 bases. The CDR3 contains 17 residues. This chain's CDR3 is CASSLTLRGGAYNEQFF. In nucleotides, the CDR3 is TGTGCCAGCAGTTTAACATTACGGGGAGGGGCCTACAATGAGCAGTTCTTC.

The CDR3, as DNA: TGCAGTGCTAGTGGCTACACCTTC. Its protein product is CSASGYTF. This chain connects TRBV20-1 to TRBJ1-2; D unresolved. The CDR3 loop spans 8 amino acids. The germline gives CDR1 DFQATT, CDR2 SNEGSKA (reference sequence). V lost 3 bases, J lost 7 bases, and 0 bases lay in between.

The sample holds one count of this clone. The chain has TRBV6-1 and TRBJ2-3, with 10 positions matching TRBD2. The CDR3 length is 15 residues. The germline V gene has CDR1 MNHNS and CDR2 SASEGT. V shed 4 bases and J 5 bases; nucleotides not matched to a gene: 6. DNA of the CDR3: TGTGCCAGCAGTGTATTAGCGGGGGGAAGAGATACGCAGTATTTT. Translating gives CASSVLAGGRDTQYF.

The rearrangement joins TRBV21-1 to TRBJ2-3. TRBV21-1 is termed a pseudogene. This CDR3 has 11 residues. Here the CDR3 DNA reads TGTGCCAGCCCGAACGGGGCCGAGGGGTATTTT. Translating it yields CASPNGAEGYF.

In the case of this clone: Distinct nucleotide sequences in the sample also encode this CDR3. CDR3 residues: CASSSAGGTYEQYF. In DNA form, the CDR3 reads TGTGCCAGCAGTTCAGCGGGAGGAACCTACGAGCAGTACTTC. This chain joins TRBV28 and TRBJ2-7, with 9 bases fitting TRBD2. Germline V CDR1 and CDR2: MDHEN, SYDVKM. The CDR3 length is 14 residues. The junction had 3 bases not matched to a gene; V was cut back by 4 bases and J by 2 bases.

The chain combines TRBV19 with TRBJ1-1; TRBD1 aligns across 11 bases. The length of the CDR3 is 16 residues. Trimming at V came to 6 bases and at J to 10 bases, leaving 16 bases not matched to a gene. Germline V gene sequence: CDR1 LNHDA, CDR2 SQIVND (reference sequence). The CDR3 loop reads CASSSEPVGQGVSAFF. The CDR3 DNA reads TGTGCCAGTAGCTCTGAACCTGTGGGACAGGGGGTCTCAGCTTTCTTT. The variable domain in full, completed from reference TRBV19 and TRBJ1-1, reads DGGITQSPKYLFRKEGQNVTLSCEQNLNHDAMYWYRQDPGQGLRLIYYSQIVNDFQKGDIAEGYSVSREKKESFPLTVTSAQKNPTAFYLCASSSEPVGQGVSAFFGQGTRLTVV.

The CDR3 loop is CASSSGLAGVVDTQYF. The DNA of the CDR3 is TGTGCCAGCAGCTCGGGACTAGCGGGAGTAGTAGATACGCAGTATTTT. The chain is built from TRBV7-9 and TRBJ2-3; 14 bases line up with TRBD2. Unmatched junction bases numbered 5, after V lost 4 bases and J lost 5 bases. The CDR3 is 16 residues long. Per the germline V gene, CDR1 is SEHNR and CDR2 is FQNEAQ (reference sequence).

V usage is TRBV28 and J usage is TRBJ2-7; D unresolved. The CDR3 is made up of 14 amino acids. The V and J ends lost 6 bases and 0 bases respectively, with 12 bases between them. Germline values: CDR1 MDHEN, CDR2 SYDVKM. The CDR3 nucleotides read TGTGCCAGCAGCACCCTGGGCAGCTCCTACGAGCAGTACGTC. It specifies CASSTLGSSYEQYV.

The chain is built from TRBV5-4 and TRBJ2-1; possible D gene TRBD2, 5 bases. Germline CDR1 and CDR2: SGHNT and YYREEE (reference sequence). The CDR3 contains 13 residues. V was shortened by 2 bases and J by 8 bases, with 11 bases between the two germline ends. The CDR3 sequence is CASSFVPGDEQFF. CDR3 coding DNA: TGTGCCAGCAGCTTCGTACCCGGGGATGAGCAGTTCTTC.

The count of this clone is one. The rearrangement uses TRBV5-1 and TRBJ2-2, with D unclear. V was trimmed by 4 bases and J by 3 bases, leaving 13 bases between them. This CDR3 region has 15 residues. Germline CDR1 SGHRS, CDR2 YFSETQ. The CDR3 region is CASSPSNLYTGELFF. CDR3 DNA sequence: TGCGCCAGCAGCCCCTCTAACCTCTACACCGGGGAGCTGTTTTTT.

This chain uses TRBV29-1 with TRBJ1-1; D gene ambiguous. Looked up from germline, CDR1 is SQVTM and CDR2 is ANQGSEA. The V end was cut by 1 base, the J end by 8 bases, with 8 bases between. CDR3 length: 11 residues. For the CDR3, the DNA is TGCAGCGTTGAAGCAGTGGGGGAAGCTTTCTTT. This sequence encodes CSVEAVGEAFF.

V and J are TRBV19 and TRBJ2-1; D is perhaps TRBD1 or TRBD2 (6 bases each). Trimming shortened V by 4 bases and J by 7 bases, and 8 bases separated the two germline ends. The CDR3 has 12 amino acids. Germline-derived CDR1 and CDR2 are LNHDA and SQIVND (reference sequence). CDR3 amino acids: CASSTGANEQFF. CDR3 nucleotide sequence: TGTGCCAGTAGTACGGGGGCTAATGAGCAGTTCTTC.

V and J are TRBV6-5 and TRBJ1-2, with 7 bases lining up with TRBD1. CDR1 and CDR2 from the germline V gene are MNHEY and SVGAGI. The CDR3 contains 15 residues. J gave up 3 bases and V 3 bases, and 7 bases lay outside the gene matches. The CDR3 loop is CASSYLTGPDYGYTF. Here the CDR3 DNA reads TGTGCCAGCAGTTATTTGACAGGGCCTGACTATGGCTACACCTTC.

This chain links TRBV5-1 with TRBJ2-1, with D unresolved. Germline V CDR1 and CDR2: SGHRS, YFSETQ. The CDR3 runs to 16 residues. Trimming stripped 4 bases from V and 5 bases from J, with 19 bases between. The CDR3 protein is CASSVTHLRTNNEQFF. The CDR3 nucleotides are TGCGCCAGCAGCGTGACACATCTTCGGACCAACAATGAGCAGTTCTTC.

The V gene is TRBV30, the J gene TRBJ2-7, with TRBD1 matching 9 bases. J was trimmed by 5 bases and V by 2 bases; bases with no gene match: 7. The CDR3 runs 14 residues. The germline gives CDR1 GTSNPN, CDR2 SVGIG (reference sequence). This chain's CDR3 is CAWSPGQGKHEQYF. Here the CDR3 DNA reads TGTGCCTGGAGTCCAGGACAGGGGAAGCACGAGCAGTACTTC.